This T cell receptor beta chain originates from a study of spatial heterogeneity in lung cancer. Findings and caveats of the study: Resection saw ubiquitous expanded tumor TCRs appear in blood more than follow-up did.

In TCRdb, the 5' RACE reads were re-called with MiXCR into one record per CDR3 protein. The table includes around 63,000 distinct CDR3 sequences, approximately 6% detected once. By sample share, this clonotype is medium-sized (0.01 to 0.1%). Antigen unknown. Time point of the sample: sample taken at primary tumor resection. Whole RNA was taken from tumor, nontumor lung or frozen PBMC; it was then sequenced unsorted. Germline V gives CDR1 SQVTM, CDR2 ANQGSEA. This CDR3 is built from 14 residues. Trimming cost V 2 bases and J 7 bases; bases outside gene matches: 7. The chain employs TRBV29-1 and TRBJ2-1; 8 bases match TRBD2. This clonotype was sampled from a female donor with early-stage non-small cell lung cancer. The sequenced sample was PBMCs, obtained at surgery. CDR3 protein: CSVESQREWNEQFF. CDR3 DNA sequence: TGCAGCGTTGAATCCCAGCGGGAGTGGAATGAGCAGTTCTTC.